One and the same sample provided the 4 T cell receptor beta chains below, sequenced in a study of identical twins. MiXCR, run by TCRdb on the 5' RACE reads, gives a single entry per CDR3 protein. The sample lists 700,000 or so distinct CDR3 sequences, 8.6% occurring once. The sample also formed part of further work on yellow fever vaccine responses in identical twins.

Sequencing was performed on PBMCs. The source is a woman between 18 and 29 years old in good health.

There are many counts of this clonotype. This chain connects TRBV2 to TRBJ2-3, with D maybe TRBD2 (6 bases). Trimming removed 7 bases at V and 14 bases at J, with 19 bases between. The CDR3 consists of 12 residues. The germline V gene encodes CDR1 SNHLY and CDR2 FYNNEI. For the CDR3, the DNA is TGTGCCAGCATGGAGGGTGGGGACGGAACGTATTTT. It translates to CASMEGGDGTYF.

The chain employs TRBV9 and TRBJ2-3; the D gene is possibly TRBD1 (6 bases). Germline V gene data show CDR1 as SGDLS and CDR2 as YYNGEE. The CDR3 sequence is 15 residues long. V was pared by 0 bases and J by 1 base, with 9 bases between. Here the CDR3 DNA reads TGTGCCAGCAGCGTAGGGGACAAGGGCACAGATACGCAGTATTTT. This gives the protein CASSVGDKGTDTQYF.

The chain joins TRBV21-1 to TRBJ1-3. TRBV21-1 is listed as a pseudogene. The CDR3 is made up of 15 amino acids. The CDR3 loop reads CARPVGESSGNTIYF. As DNA, the CDR3 is TGTGCCAGGCCGGTCGGAGAGTCCTCTGGAAACACCATATATTTT.

This clonotype was detected only a few times. The chain has TRBV27 and TRBJ2-3, with 12 bases identical to TRBD2. From germline, CDR1 is MNHEY and CDR2 SMNVEV (reference sequence). The CDR3 is made up of 16 amino acids. V gave up 4 bases and J gave up 7 bases; unmatched junction bases: 9. The CDR3: CASSSIGLAGPNTQYF. The CDR3, as DNA: TGTGCCAGCAGTTCCATTGGACTAGCGGGACCAAATACGCAGTATTTT.